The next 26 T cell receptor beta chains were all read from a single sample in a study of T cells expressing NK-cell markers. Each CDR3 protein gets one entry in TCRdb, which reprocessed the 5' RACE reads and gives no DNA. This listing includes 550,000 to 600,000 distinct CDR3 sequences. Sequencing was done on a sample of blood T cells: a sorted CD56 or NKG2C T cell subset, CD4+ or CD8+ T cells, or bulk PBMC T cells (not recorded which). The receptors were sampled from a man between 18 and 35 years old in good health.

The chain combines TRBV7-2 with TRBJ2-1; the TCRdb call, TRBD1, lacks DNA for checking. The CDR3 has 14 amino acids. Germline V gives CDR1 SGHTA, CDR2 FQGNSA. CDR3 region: CASSSIGGIHEQFF.

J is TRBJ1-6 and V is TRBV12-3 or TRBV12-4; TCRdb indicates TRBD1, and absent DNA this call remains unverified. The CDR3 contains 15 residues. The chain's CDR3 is CASRKGEQFNSPLHF.

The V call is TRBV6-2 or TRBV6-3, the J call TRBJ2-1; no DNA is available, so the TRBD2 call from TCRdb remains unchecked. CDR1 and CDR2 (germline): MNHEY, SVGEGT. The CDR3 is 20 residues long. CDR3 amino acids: CASSSNTLAGGITPYNEQFF.

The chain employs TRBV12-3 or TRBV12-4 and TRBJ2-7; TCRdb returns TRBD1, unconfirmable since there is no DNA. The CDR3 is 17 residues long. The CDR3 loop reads CASSPFRIGVTSYEQYF.

CDR3 sequence reads: CASSPQGGGDTQYF. The V and J genes are TRBV7-9 and TRBJ2-3; TCRdb's assignment of TRBD1 cannot be checked, as there is no DNA. CDR1 is SEHNR, CDR2 FQNEAQ, per germline (reference sequence). The CDR3 sequence is 14 residues long.

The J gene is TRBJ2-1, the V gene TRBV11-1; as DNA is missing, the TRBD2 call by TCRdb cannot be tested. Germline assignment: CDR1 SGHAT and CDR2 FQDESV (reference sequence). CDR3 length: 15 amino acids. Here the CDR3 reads CASSLMSGPVGEQFF.

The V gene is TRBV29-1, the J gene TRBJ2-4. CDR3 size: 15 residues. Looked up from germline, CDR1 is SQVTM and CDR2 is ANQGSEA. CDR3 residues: CSVEMGNEAKNIQYF.

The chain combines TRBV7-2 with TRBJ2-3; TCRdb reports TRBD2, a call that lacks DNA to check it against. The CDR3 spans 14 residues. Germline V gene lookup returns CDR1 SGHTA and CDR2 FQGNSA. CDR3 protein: CASSRTRAGDTQYF.

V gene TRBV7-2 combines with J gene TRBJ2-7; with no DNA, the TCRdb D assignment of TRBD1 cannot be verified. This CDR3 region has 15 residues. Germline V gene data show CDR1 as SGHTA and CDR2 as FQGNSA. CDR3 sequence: CASSLVQGVSYEQYF.

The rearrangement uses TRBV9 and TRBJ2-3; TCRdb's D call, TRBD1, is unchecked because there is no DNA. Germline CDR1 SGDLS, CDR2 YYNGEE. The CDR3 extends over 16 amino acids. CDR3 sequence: CASSVGTSRGADTQYF.

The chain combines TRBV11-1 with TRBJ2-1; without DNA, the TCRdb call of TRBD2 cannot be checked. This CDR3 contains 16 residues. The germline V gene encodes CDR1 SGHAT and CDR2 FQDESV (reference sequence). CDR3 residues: CASSLIVGRDHNEQFF.

The CDR3 sequence: CATSDLTRTGQETQYF. The chain joins TRBV24-1 to TRBJ2-5; TCRdb selects TRBD1, and the lack of DNA leaves this call unchecked. Per the germline V gene, CDR1 is KGHDR and CDR2 is SFDVKD. There are 16 residues in the CDR3.

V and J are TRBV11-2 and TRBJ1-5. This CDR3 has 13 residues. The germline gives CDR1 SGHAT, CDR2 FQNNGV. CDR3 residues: CASSPVVGQPQHF.

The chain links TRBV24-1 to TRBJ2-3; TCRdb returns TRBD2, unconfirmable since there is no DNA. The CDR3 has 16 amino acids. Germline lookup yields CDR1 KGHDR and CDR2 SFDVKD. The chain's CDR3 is CATSDVTSGLTDTQYF.

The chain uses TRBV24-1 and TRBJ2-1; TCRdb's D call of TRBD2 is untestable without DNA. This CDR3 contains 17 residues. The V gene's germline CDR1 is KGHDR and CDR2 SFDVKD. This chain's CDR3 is CATSDETSGDSYNEQFF.

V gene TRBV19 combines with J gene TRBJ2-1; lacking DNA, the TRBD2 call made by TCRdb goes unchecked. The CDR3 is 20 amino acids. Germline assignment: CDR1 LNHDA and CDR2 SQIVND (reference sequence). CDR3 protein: CASRWTSSGGEGGSYNEQFF.

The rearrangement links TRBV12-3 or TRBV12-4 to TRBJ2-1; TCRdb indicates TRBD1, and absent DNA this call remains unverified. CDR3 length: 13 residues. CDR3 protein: CASSLDPLSSQFF.

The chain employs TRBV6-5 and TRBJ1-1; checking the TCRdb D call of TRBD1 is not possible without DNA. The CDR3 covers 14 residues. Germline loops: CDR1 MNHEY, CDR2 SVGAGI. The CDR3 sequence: CASGGGQFYTEAFF.

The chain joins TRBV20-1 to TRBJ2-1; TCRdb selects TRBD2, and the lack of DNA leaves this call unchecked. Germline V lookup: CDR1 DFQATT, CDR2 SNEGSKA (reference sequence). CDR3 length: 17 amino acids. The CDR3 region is CSARDLGQTKHYNEQFF.

CDR3 residues: CASSPRPYRGRAYEQYF. The chain employs TRBV7-2 and TRBJ2-7; TCRdb picks TRBD1, but there is no DNA to check that call. This CDR3 has 17 amino acids. Germline assignment: CDR1 SGHTA and CDR2 FQGNSA.

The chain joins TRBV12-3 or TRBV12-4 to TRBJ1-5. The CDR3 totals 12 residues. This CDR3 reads CASRGNVEPQHF.

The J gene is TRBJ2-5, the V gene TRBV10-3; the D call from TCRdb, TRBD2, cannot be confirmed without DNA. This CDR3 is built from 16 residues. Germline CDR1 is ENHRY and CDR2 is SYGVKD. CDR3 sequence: CAISEGPAEYQETQYF.

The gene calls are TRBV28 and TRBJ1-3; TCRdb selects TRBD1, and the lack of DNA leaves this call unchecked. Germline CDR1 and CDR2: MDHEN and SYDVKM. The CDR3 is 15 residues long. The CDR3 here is CASFAGQGAGNTIYF.

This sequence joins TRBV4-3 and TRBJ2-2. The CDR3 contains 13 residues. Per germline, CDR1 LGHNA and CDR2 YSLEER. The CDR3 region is CASSRLGTGELFF.

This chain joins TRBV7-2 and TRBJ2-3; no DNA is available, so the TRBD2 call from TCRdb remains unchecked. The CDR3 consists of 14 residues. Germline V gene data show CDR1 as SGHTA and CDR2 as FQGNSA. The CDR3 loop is CASSLASVTDTQYF. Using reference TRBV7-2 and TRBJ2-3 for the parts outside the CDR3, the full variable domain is GAGVSQSPSNKVTEKGKDVELRCDPISGHTALYWYRQSLGQGLEFLIYFQGNSAPDKSGLPSDRFSAERTGGSVSTLTIQRTQQEDSAVYLCASSLASVTDTQYFGPGTRLTVL.

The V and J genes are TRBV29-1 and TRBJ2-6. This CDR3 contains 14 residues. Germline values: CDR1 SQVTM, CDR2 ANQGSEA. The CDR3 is CSADAHSGANVLTF.